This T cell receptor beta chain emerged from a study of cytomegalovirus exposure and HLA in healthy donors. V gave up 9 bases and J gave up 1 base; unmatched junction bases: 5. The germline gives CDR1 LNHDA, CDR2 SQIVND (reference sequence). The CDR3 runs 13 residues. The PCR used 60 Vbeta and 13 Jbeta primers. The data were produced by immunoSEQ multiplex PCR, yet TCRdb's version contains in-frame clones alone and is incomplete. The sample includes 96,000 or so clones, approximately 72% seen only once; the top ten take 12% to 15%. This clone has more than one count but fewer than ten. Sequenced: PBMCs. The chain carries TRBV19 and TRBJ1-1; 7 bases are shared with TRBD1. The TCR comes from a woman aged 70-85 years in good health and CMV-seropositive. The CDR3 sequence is CASRRGPNTEAFF. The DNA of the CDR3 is TGTGCCAGCAGGAGGGGGCCGAACACTGAAGCTTTCTTT.